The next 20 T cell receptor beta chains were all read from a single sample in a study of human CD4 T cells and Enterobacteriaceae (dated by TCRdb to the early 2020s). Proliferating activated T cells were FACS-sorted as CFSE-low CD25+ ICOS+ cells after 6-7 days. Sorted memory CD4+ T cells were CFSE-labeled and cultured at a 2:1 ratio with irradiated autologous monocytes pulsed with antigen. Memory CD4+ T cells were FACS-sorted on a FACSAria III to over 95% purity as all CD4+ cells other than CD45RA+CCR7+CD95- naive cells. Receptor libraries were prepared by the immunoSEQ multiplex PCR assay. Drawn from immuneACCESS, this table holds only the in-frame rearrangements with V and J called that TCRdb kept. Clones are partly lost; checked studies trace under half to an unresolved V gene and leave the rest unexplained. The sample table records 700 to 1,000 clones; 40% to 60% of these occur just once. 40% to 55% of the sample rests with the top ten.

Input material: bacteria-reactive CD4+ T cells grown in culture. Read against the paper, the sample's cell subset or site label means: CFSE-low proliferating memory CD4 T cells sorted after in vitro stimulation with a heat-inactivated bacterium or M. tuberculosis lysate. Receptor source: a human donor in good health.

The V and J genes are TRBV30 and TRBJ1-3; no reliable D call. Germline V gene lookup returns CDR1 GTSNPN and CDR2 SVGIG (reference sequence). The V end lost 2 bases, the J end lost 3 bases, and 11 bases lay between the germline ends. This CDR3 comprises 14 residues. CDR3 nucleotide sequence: TGTGCCTGGAGTTTGGGCCCTATTGGAAACACCATATATTTT. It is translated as CAWSLGPIGNTIYF.

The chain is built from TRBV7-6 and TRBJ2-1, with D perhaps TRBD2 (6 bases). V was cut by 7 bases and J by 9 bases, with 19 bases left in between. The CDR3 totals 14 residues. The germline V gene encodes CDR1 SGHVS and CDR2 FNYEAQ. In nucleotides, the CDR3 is TGTGCCAGCACAATAGGGCAGGCGGGGATTGAGCAGTTCTTC. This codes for CASTIGQAGIEQFF.

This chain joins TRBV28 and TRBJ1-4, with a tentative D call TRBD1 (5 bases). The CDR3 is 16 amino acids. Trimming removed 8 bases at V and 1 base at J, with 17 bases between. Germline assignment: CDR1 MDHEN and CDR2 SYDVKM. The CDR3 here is CASPIPAGETNEKLFF. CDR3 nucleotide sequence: TGTGCCAGCCCAATTCCTGCGGGGGAAACTAATGAAAAACTGTTTTTT.

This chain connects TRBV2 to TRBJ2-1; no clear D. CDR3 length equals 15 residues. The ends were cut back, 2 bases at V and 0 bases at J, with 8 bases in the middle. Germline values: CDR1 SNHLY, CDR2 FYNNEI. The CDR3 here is CASSERPSSYNEQFF. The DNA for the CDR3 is TGTGCCAGCAGTGAACGGCCGAGCTCCTACAATGAGCAGTTCTTC.

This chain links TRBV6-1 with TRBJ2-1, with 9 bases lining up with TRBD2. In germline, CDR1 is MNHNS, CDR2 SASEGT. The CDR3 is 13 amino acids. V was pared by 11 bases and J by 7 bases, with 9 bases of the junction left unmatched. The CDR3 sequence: CAGESSGINEQFF. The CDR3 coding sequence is TGTGCCGGAGAGTCTAGCGGGATTAATGAGCAGTTCTTC.

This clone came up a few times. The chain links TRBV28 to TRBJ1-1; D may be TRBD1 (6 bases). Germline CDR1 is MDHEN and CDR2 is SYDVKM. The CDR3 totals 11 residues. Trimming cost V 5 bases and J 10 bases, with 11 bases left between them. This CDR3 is CASSIARGAFF. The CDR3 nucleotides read TGTGCCAGCAGTATAGCCAGGGGAGCTTTCTTT.

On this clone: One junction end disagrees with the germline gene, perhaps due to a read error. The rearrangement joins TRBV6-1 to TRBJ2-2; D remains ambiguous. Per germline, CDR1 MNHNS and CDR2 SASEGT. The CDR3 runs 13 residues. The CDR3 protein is CASSDGNTGELFF. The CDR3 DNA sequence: TGCGCCAGCAGTGACGGGAACACCGGGGAGCTGTTTTTT.

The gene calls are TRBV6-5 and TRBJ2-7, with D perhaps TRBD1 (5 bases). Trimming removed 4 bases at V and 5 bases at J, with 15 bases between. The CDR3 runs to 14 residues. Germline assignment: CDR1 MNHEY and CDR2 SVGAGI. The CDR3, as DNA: TGTGCCAGCAGTTCAGGAAGGGGTGACCACGAGCAGTACTTC. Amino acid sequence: CASSSGRGDHEQYF.

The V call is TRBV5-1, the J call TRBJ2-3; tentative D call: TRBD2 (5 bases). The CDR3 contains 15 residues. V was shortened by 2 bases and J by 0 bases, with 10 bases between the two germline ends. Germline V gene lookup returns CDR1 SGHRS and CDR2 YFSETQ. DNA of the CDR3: TGCGCCAGCAGCTTCCGAGCGGATAGCACAGATACGCAGTATTTT. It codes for CASSFRADSTDTQYF. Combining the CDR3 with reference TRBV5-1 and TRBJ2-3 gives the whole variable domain KAGVTQTPRYLIKTRGQQVTLSCSPISGHRSVSWYQQTPGQGLQFLFEYFSETQRNKGNFPGRFSGRQFSNSRSEMNVSTLELGDSALYLCASSFRADSTDTQYFGPGTRLTVL.

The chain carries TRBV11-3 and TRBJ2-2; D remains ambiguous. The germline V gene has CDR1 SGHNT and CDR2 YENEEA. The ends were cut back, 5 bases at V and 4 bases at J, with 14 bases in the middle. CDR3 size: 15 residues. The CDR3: CASSPDIASTGELFF. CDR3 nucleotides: TGTGCCAGCAGCCCCGACATAGCCAGCACCGGGGAGCTGTTTTTT.

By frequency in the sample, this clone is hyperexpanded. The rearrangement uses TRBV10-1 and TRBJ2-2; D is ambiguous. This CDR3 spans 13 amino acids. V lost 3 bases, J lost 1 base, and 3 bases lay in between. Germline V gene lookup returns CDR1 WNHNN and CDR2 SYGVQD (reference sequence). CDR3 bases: TGCGCCAGCAGTGACGGGAACACCGGGGAGCTGTTTTTT. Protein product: CASSDGNTGELFF.

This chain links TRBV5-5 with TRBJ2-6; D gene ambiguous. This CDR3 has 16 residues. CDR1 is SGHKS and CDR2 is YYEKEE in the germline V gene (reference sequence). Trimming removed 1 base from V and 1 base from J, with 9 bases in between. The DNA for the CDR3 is TGTGCCAGCAGCTTGTTAATGACATCTGGGGCCAACGTCCTGACTTTC. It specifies CASSLLMTSGANVLTF.

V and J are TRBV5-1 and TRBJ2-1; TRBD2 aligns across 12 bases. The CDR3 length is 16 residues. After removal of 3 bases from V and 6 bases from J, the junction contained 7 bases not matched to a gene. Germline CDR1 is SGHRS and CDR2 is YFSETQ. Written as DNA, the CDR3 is TGCGCCAGCAGCTATCAGACTAGCGGGAGTCCCAATGAGCAGTTCTTC. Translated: CASSYQTSGSPNEQFF.

CDR3 nucleotide sequence: TGTGCCATCAGTGACGCAAATCTCATGAACACTGAAGCTTTCTTT. Amino acid sequence: CAISDANLMNTEAFF. V gene TRBV10-3 combines with J gene TRBJ1-1; no firm D call. The ends were cut back, 3 bases at V and 0 bases at J, with 11 bases in the middle. CDR3 length: 15 amino acids. Looked up from germline, CDR1 is ENHRY and CDR2 is SYGVKD.

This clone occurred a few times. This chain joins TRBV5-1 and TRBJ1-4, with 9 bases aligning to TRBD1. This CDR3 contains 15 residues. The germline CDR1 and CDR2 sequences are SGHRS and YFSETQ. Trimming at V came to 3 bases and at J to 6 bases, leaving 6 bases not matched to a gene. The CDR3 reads CASSWGTGSYEKLFF. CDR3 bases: TGCGCCAGCAGCTGGGGGACAGGGTCCTATGAAAAACTGTTTTTT.

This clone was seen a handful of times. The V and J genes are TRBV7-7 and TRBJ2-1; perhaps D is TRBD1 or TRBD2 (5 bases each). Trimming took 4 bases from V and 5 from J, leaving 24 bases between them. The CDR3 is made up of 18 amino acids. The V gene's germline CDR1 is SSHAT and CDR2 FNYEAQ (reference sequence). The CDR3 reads CASSSFGTPKVVDNEQFF. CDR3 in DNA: TGTGCCAGCAGCTCCTTCGGGACGCCGAAGGTCGTGGACAATGAGCAGTTCTTC.

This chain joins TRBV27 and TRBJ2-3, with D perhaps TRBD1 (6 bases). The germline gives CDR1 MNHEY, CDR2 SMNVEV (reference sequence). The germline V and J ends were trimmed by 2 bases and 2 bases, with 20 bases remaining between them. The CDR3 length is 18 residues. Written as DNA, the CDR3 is TGTGCCAGCAGTTTACCACAAGGGACAAGGGACCCCACAGATACGCAGTATTTT. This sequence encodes CASSLPQGTRDPTDTQYF.

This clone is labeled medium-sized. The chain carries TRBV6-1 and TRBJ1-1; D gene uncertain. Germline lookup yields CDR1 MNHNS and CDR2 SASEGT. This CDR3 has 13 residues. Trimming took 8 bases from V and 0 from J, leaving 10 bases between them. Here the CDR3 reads CASQFPMNTEAFF. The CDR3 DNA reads TGTGCCAGCCAGTTCCCGATGAACACTGAAGCTTTCTTT.

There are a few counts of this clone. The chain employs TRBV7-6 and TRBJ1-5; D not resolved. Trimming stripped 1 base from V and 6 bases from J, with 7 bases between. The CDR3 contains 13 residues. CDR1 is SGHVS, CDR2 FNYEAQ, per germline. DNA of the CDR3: TGTGCCAGCAGCTTAGAGTGGGCTCAGCCCCAGCATTTT. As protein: CASSLEWAQPQHF.

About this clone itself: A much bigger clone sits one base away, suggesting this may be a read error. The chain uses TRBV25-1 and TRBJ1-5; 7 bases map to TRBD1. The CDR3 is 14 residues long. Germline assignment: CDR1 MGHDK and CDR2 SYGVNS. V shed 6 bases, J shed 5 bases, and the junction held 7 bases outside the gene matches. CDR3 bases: TGTGCCAGCAGCCAGACAGGGTGTGATCAGCCCCAGCATTTT. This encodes CASSQTGCDQPQHF.